These 8 T cell receptor beta chains were all obtained from the same sample, sequenced in a study of Ad26.COV2.S vaccination and SARS-CoV-2 variants. The table came from immunoSEQ multiplex PCR; TCRdb's copy has only in-frame clones and leaves some out. The table has about 350,000 clones, 88% seen once; the top ten hold around 6.1%. Treatment denoted: 15 to 20 received Ad26.COV2.S at low or high dose, single or two shots; about five received placebo; per-sample allocation not given. Vaccine and placebo recipients were sampled on day 63 after the first injection. The sample was peripheral blood, taken in a trial of Ad26.COV2.S vaccine versus placebo. These receptors originate from a person aged 18 to 65 who received the Ad26.COV2.S COVID-19 vaccine or a placebo.

CDR3 amino acids: CASSGGQGAEGYGYTF. CDR3 nucleotide sequence: TGTGCCAGCAGCGGAGGACAGGGGGCTGAGGGCTATGGCTACACCTTC. The rearrangement joins TRBV7-3 to TRBJ1-2; 11 bases agree with TRBD1. Germline CDR1 reads SGHTA; CDR2 reads FQGTGA. V dropped 5 bases and J dropped 4; count of bases not matched to a gene: 9. The CDR3 sequence is 16 residues long.

This rearrangement joins TRBV5-1 to TRBJ1-5; D gene ambiguous. Trimming removed 0 bases from V and 6 bases from J, with 10 bases in between. Germline CDR1 SGHRS, CDR2 YFSETQ. The CDR3 totals 14 residues. The CDR3 region is CASSLGQAGQPQHF. The CDR3 nucleotides read TGCGCCAGCAGCTTGGGGCAGGCAGGTCAGCCCCAGCATTTT.

The genes are TRBV28 and TRBJ2-5; TRBD1 matches 8 bases. The CDR3 length is 16 residues. The V and J ends lost 10 bases and 4 bases, in that order; junction bases with no gene match: 17. Germline lookup yields CDR1 MDHEN and CDR2 SYDVKM. CDR3 protein: CATKRLGQGGGETQYF. The DNA for the CDR3 is TGTGCCACGAAACGACTAGGACAGGGTGGTGGAGAGACCCAGTACTTC.

The chain employs TRBV6-4 and TRBJ2-5; D gene uncertain. Per germline, CDR1 MRHNA and CDR2 SNTAGT. This CDR3 has 14 residues. V was shortened by 4 bases and J by 2 bases, with 11 bases between the two germline ends. Here the CDR3 DNA reads TGTGCCAGCAGTGTTGGCGGAATACAAGAGACCCAGTACTTC. Protein: CASSVGGIQETQYF.

Remarks on this clone: The sample has other DNA sequences that encode this CDR3 too. V usage is TRBV4-3 and J usage is TRBJ1-1, with a tentative D call TRBD1 (5 bases). The length of the CDR3 is 14 residues. Germline V CDR1 and CDR2: LGHNA, YSLEER. Trimming took off 1 base at V and 0 bases at J, with 6 bases between the two ends. CDR3 bases: TGCGCCAGCAGCCAAGGACAGATGAACACTGAAGCTTTCTTT. Translating it yields CASSQGQMNTEAFF.

This clone came up once. This chain links TRBV7-2 with TRBJ1-5; 8 bases line up with TRBD1. Germline CDR1 and CDR2: SGHTA and FQGNSA. J was trimmed by 4 bases and V by 2 bases; bases with no gene match: 4. The CDR3 extends over 15 amino acids. The CDR3 sequence: CASSLSDRANQPQHF. CDR3 DNA sequence: TGTGCCAGCAGCTTATCGGACAGGGCTAATCAGCCCCAGCATTTT.

This clone has just one count. The CDR3, as DNA: TGTGCCAGCAGCCCTCGAGCGTCCCCGGGAATCTCTGGAAACACCATATATTTT. The encoded protein is CASSPRASPGISGNTIYF. The J gene is TRBJ1-3, the V gene TRBV7-3, with D unclear. The germline V gene has CDR1 SGHTA and CDR2 FQGTGA. The V end was cut by 5 bases, the J end by 0 bases, with 20 bases between. This CDR3 is built from 18 residues.

The V call is TRBV18, the J call TRBJ2-7, with a possible D match to TRBD2 (5 bases). The CDR3 is 13 amino acids. V lost 1 base and J 5 bases, leaving 9 bases between the germline ends. Germline V CDR1 and CDR2: KGHSH, LQKENI. Here the CDR3 DNA reads TGTGCCAGCTCACCACTCGGGGTCAACGAGCAGTACTTC. The encoded protein is CASSPLGVNEQYF.